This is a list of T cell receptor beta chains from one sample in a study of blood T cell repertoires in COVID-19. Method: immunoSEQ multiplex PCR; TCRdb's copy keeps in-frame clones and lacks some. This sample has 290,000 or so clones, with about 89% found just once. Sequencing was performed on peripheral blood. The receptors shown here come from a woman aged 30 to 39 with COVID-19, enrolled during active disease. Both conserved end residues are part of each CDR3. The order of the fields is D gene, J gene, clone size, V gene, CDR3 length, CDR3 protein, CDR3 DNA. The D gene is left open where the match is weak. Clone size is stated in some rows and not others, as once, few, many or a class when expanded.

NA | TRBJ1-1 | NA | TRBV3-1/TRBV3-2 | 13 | CASSPNRNTEAFF | TGTGCCAGCAGCCCTAACAGGAACACTGAAGCTTTCTTT
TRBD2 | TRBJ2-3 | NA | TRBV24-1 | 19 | CATSDLRAGGRFSTDTQYF | TGTGCCACCAGTGATCTACGAGCGGGAGGCCGTTTTAGCACAGATACGCAGTATTTT
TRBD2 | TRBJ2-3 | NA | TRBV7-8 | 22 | CASSLRDPTPGLAGGNTDTQYF | TGTGCCAGCAGCTTACGAGACCCGACTCCGGGACTAGCGGGAGGAAACACAGATACGCAGTATTTT
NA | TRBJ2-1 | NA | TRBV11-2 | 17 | CASSLERAGRVGNEQFF | TGTGCCAGCAGCTTAGAACGGGCCGGGAGAGTAGGGAATGAGCAGTTCTTC
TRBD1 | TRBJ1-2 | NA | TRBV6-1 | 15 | CASSELRDSNYGYTF | TGTGCCAGCAGTGAACTTAGGGACAGCAACTATGGCTACACCTTC
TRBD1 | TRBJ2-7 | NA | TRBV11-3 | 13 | CASSLGTGHEQYF | TGTGCCAGCAGCTTAGGGACAGGTCACGAGCAGTACTTC
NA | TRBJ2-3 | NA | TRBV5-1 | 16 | CASSSLDSPDTDTQYF | TGCGCCAGCAGCTCCTTGGACAGCCCAGACACAGATACGCAGTATTTT
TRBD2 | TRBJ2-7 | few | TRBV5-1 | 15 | CASSLRTSGTYEQYF | TGCGCCAGCAGCTTGAGGACTAGCGGCACCTACGAGCAGTACTTC
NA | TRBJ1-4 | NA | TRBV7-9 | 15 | CASSLGQGPNEKLFF | TGTGCCAGCAGCCTAGGGCAGGGTCCTAATGAAAAACTGTTTTTT
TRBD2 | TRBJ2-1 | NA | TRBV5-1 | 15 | CASSFSSGSYNEQFF | TGCGCCAGCAGCTTTTCTAGCGGATCCTACAATGAGCAGTTCTTC
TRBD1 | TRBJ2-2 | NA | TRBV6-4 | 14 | CASSRDREPGELFF | TGTGCCAGCAGCCGGGACAGGGAGCCCGGGGAGCTGTTTTTT
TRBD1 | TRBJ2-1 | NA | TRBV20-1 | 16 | CSASPSATGGYNEQFF | TGCAGTGCTAGTCCCTCGGCGACAGGGGGATACAATGAGCAGTTCTTC
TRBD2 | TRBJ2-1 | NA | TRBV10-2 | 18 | CASGGASGIVWRFNEQFF | TGCGCCAGCGGAGGCGCTAGCGGGATCGTCTGGAGGTTTAATGAGCAGTTCTTC
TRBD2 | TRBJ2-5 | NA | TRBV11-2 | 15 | CASSLGSSGQETQYF | TGTGCCAGCAGCTTAGGGTCTAGCGGGCAAGAGACCCAGTACTTC
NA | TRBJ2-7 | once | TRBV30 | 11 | CAWNQGDEQYF | TGTGCCTGGAATCAGGGTGACGAGCAGTACTTC
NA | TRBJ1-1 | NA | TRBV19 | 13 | CASSEQVNTEAFF | TGTGCCAGTAGTGAACAGGTGAACACTGAAGCTTTCTTT
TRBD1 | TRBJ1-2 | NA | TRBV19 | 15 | CASNLADRGGYGYTF | TGTGCCAGTAATTTGGCGGACAGGGGAGGCTATGGCTACACCTTC
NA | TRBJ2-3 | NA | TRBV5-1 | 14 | CASRAEPSTDTQYF | TGCGCCAGCAGGGCGGAGCCTAGCACAGATACGCAGTATTTT
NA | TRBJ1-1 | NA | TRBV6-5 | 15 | CASSLDRSVNTEAFF | TGTGCCAGCAGTTTGGACAGATCAGTGAACACTGAAGCTTTCTTT
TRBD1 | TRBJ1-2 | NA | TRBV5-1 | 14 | CASSWDRVDYGYTF | TGCGCCAGCAGTTGGGACAGGGTCGACTATGGCTACACCTTC
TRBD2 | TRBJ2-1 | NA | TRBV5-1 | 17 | CASSLLASGAGNNEQFF | TGCGCCAGCAGCTTATTAGCTAGCGGAGCTGGGAACAATGAGCAGTTCTTC
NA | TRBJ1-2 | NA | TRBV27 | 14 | CASSLSPGVRGYTF | TGTGCCAGCAGTTTAAGCCCCGGAGTTCGGGGCTACACCTTC
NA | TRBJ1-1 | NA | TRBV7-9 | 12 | CASSFGGGEAFF | TGTGCCAGCAGCTTTGGTGGAGGTGAAGCTTTCTTT
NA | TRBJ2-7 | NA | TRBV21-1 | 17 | CASKGRTSGRFEDEQYF | TGTGCCAGCAAGGGGAGGACTAGCGGGAGGTTCGAAGACGAGCAGTACTTC
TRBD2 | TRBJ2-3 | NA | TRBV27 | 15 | CASSLRAGVKDTQYF | TGTGCCAGCAGTTTACGAGCGGGAGTGAAAGATACGCAGTATTTT
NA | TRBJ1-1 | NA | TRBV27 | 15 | CASSSYHLPNTEAFF | TGTGCCAGCAGTTCCTACCATCTCCCGAACACTGAAGCTTTCTTT
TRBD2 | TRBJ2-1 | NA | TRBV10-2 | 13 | CASNLAGINEQFF | TGCGCCAGCAACCTAGCGGGAATCAATGAGCAGTTCTTC
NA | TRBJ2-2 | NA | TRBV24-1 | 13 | CATADSNTGELFF | TGTGCCACCGCCGACTCTAACACCGGGGAGCTGTTTTTT
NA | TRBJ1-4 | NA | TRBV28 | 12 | CVVRGSNEKLFF | TGTGTCGTACGTGGCTCGAATGAAAAACTGTTTTTT